The subject of this entry is one T cell receptor (beta chain). The antigen remains unidentified. The data are from a study of vaccination and CD4 T cells after COVID-19. Study context: Convalescent cases consisted of six males and four females, of whom two were Hispanic. Two mRNA vaccine doses were given, either BNT162b2 or mRNA-1273. The study collected post-vaccine samples a median around 70 days after dose two, with a range of 14 to 241. Study outcomes and limitations: SARS-CoV-2-reactive clonotype medians increased from about 20 to 38, not significantly.

Germline V lookup: CDR1 DFQATT, CDR2 SNEGSKA (reference sequence). The CDR3 sequence is 14 residues long. The V gene lost 5 bases and the J gene lost 3 bases, with 17 bases spanning the gap. TCRdb reprocessed the PCR reads with MiXCR, giving one entry per CDR3 protein. Counted here are around 16,000 distinct CDR3 sequences, 66% occurring once; the ten biggest clones make up 1.1%. The chain has TRBV20-1 and TRBJ2-7; D uncertain. This specimen was CD4+ T cells from blood, taken after SARS-CoV-2 vaccination. The origin of this receptor is a human donor who had recovered from COVID-19. The DNA of the CDR3 is TGCAGTGCTTTTTTGGACCGAGCCTTCTACGAGCAGTACTTC. Residues: CSAFLDRAFYEQYF.